This T cell receptor (beta chain) is from a study of blood T cell repertoires in COVID-19 (dated by TCRdb to 2020 to 2022). With regard to the full study: Collaborator samples came from the United States, Italy and Spain and covered acute and convalescent phases of COVID-19. The dataset comprised deeply sampled blood TCRbeta repertoires from subjects exposed to, actively infected with, or recovered from COVID-19. The material from the prospective study consisted of cDNA or gDNA derived from T cells, B-cell-depleted T cells, or PBMCs. Where available, HLA class I and class II types were taken from metadata supplied by the sample provider and were not determined by assay-based typing. The sample metadata nearly always contained a de-identified subject ID, COVID-19 status, age in years and sex. The samples were drawn from the first 160 participants of the ongoing ImmuneRACE study and from about 1,200 subjects provided by 6 global collaborators. A freely available public database, intended as a resource for researchers studying the immune response to SARS-CoV-2, is where the repertoires were released.

Collaborating institutions collected whole blood in K2EDTA tubes following their own protocols. Collaborator samples were shipped for TCRbeta analysis as frozen whole blood, isolated PBMCs, or DNA extracted from either sample type. General conclusions and limits of the study: Clinical and demographic metadata were provided uncurated, with the amount varying by source and participant.

This clone turned up a few times. Its antigen is currently not known. No clone much larger than this one lies a single base away; base qualities are absent. Via the germline V gene (reference sequence), CDR1 is MNHNY and CDR2 SVGAGI. Counted from cysteine to phenylalanine, this CDR3 has 13 amino acids. Of the read, only the CDR3 DNA is kept; its 39 bases are in frame from base 1. The junction shows trimming of 5 bases on V and 3 bases on J, plus 10 bases between the germline ends. TCRbeta CDR3 regions were amplified from genomic DNA by means of the immunoSEQ Assay, a bias-controlled multiplex PCR. From the authors' description of their analysis: The number of nucleated cells in each sample was estimated by amplification of reference gene primers within the assay. To quantify the absolute abundance of each unique TCRbeta CDR3 rearrangement, sequence reads were collapsed and filtered. For each sample, productive Simpson clonality was calculated as the square root of Simpson's diversity index over productive rearrangements. Sourced from immuneACCESS, this table was stored by TCRdb with only in-frame sequences that have V and J called. A share of the clones is absent; for the studies checked, an unresolved V gene accounts for under half, and the remainder has no known explanation. V and J calls and clone size come straight from that table; D and trimming were deduced from the DNA. Counted in this sample were around 150,000 clones; around three quarters of them appeared once. About 8.3% of the sample belongs to the ten largest clones.

The clonotype was recovered from a man in his sixties with acute or convalescent COVID-19. What was sequenced was peripheral blood. The chain is assembled from TRBV6-6 and TRBJ1-2; perhaps TRBD1 is the D gene, with 5 bases matching. The DNA sequence reads TGTGCCAGCAGTCCTAAAGGGGACTATGGCTACACCTTC. Protein translation: CASSPKGDYGYTF.